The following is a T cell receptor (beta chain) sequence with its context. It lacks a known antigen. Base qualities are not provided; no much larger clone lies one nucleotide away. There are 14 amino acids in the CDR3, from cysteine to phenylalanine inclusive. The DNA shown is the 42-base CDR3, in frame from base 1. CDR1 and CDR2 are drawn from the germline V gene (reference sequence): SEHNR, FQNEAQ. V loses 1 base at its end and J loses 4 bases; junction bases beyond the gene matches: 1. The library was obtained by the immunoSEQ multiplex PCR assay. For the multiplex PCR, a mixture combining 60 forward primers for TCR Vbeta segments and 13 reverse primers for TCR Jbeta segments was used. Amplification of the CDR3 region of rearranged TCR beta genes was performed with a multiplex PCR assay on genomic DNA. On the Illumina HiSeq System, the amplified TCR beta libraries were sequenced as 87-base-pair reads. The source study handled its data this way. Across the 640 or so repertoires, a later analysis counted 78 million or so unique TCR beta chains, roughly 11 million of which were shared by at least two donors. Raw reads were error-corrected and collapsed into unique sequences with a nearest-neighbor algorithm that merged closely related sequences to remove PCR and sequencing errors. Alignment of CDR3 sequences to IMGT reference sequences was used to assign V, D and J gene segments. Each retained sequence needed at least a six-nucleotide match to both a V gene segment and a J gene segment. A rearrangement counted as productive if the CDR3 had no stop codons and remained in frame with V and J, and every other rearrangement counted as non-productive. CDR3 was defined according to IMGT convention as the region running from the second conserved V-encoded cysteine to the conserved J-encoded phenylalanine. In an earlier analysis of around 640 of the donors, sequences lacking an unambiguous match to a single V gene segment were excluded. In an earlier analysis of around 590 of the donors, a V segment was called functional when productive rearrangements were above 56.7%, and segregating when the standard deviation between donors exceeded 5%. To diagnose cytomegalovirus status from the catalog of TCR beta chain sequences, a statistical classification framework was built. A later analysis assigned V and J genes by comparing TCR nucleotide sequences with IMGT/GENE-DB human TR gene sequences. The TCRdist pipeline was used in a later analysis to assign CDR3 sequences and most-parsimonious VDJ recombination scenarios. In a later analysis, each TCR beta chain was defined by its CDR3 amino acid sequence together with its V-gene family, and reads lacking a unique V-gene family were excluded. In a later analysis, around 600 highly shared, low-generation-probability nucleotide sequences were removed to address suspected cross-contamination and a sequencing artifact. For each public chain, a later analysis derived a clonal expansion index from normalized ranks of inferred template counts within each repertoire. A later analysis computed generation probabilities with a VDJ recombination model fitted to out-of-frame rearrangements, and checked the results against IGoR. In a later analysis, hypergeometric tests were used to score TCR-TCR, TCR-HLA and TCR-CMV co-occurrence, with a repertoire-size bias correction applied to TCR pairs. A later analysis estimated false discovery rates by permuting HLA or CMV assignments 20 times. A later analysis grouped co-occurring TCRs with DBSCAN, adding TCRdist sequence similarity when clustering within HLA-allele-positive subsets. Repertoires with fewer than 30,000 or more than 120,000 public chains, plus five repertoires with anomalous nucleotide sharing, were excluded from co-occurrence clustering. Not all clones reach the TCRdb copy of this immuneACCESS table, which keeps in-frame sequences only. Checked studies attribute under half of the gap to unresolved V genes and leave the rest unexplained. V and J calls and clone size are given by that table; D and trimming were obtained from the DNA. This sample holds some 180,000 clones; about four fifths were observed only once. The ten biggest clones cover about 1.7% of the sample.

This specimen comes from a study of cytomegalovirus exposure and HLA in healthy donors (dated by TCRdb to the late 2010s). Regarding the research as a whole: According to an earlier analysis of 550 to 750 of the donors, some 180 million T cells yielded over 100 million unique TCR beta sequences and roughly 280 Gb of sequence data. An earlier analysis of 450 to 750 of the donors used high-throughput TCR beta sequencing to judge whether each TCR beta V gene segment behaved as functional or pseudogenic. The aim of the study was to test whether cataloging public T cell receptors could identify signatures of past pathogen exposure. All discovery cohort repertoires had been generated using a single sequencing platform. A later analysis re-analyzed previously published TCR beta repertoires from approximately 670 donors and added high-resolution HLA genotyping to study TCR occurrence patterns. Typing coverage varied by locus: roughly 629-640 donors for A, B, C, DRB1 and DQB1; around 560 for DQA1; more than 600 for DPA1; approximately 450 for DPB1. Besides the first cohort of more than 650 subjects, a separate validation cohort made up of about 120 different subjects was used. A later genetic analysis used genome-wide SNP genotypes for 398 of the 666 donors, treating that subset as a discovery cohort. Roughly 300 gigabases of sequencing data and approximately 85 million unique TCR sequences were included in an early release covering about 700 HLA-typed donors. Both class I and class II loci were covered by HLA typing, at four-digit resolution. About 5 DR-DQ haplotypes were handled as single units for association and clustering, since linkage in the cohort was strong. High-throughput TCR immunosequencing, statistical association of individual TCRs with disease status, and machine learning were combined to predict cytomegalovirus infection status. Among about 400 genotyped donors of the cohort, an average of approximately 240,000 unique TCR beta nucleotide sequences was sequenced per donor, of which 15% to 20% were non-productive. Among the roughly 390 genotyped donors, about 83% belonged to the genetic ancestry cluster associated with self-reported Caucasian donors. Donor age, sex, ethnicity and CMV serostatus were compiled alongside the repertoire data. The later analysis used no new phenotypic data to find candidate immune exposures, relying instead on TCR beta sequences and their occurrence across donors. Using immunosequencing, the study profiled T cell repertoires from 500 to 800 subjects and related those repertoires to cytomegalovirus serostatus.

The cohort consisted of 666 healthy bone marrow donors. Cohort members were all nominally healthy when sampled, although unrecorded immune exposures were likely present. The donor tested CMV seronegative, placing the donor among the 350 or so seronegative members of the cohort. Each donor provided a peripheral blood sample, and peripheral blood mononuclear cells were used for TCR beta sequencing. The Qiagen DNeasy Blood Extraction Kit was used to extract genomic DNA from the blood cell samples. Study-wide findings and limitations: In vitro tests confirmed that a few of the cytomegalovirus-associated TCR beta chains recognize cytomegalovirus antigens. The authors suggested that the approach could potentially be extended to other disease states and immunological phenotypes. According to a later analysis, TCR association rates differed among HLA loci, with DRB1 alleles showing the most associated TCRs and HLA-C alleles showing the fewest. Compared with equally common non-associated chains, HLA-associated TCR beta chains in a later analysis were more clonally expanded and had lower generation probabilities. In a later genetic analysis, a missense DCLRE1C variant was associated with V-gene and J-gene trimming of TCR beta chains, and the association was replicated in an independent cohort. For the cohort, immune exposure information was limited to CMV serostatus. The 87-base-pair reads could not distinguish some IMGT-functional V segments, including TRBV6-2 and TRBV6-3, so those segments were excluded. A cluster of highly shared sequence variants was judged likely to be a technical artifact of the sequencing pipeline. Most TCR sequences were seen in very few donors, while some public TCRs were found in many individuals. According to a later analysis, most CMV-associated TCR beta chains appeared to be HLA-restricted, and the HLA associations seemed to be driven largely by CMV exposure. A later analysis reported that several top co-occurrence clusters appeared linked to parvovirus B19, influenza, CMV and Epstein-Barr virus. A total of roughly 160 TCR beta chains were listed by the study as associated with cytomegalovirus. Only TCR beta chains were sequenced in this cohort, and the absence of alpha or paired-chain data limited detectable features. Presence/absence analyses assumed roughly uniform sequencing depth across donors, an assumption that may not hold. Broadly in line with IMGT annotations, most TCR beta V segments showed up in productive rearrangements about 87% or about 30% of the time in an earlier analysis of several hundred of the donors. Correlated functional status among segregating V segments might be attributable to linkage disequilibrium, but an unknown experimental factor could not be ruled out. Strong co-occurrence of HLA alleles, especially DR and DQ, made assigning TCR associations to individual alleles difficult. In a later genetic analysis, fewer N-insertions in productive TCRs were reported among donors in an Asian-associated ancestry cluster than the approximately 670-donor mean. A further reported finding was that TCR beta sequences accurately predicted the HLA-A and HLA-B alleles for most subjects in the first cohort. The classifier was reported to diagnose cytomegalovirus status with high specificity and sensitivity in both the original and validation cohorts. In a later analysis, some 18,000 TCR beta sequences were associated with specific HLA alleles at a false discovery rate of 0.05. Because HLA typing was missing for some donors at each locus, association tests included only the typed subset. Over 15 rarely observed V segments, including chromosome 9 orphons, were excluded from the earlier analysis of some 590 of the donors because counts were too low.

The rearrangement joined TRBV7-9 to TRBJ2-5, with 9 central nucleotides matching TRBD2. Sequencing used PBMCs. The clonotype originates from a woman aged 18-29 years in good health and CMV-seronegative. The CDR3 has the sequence CASSLGAGGETQYF. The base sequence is TGTGCCAGCAGCTTAGGAGCGGGAGGAGAGACCCAGTACTTC. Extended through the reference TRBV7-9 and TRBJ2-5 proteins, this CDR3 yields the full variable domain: DTGVSQNPRHKITKRGQNVTFRCDPISEHNRLYWYRQTLGQGPEFLTYFQNEAQLEKSRLLSDRFSAERPKGSFSTLEIQRTEQGDSAMYLCASSLGAGGETQYFGPGTRLLVL.